The 12 T cell receptor beta chains in this list originate from one sample, sequenced in a study of T cells in Graves' hyperthyroidism and ophthalmopathy. Amplification of TCR beta CDR3 regions used RNA as the template. The TCR CDR3 was amplified in a first-round RT-PCR using the HTBI primer set. MiXCR, applied by TCRdb to the multiplex PCR reads, yields one record per CDR3 protein. This table holds 610,000 or so distinct CDR3 sequences, approximately 44% found once. Sequencing was performed on peripheral blood or thyroid tissue (not recorded which). The receptor set was obtained from a woman aged 18-35 years with Graves' hyperthyroidism.

This chain links TRBV20-1 with TRBJ1-2; D gene uncertain. CDR1 is DFQATT and CDR2 is SNEGSKA in the germline V gene (reference sequence). The CDR3 extends over 12 amino acids. V was trimmed by 1 base and J by 8 bases, leaving 11 bases between them. DNA of the CDR3: TGCAGTGCTAGAGGGAGCTTGCTAGGCTACACCTTC. Translated, it gives CSARGSLLGYTF.

This clonotype was counted many times. V usage is TRBV11-2 and J usage is TRBJ2-7; either TRBD1 or TRBD2 may fit D (5 bases each). V gave up 7 bases and J gave up 0 bases, with 16 bases separating them. CDR1 SGHAT and CDR2 FQNNGV come from the germline V gene. The CDR3 sequence is 15 residues long. CDR3: CASTTLGERSYEQYF. The CDR3 DNA is TGTGCCAGCACCACCTTGGGGGAGCGCTCCTACGAGCAGTACTTC.

V usage is TRBV7-9 and J usage is TRBJ1-1; D perhaps matches TRBD1 (5 bases). Germline V gene data show CDR1 as SEHNR and CDR2 as FQNEAQ (reference sequence). CDR3 length equals 13 residues. Deletions cut 5 bases from V and 7 bases from J, with 14 bases between. CDR3 in amino acids: CASSLGVSDEAFF. The CDR3, as DNA: TGTGCCAGCAGCCTGGGGGTCTCAGATGAAGCTTTCTTT.

The chain recombines TRBV20-1 with TRBJ2-3; D gene unclear. The germline V and J ends were trimmed by 1 base and 2 bases, with 10 bases remaining between them. This CDR3 region has 14 residues. The germline gives CDR1 DFQATT, CDR2 SNEGSKA (reference sequence). CDR3 loop: CSARVPGPTDTQYF. CDR3 nucleotide sequence: TGCAGTGCTAGAGTTCCCGGGCCCACAGATACGCAGTATTTT.

This clonotype has a count of ten or more. The chain employs TRBV4-2 and TRBJ2-1; D gene uncertain. The CDR3 is made up of 15 amino acids. The germline gives CDR1 LGHNA, CDR2 YNFKEQ. Trimming pared 0 bases from V and 7 bases from J, leaving 13 bases between. The chain's CDR3 is CASSQESRPTNEQFF. CDR3 in DNA: TGTGCCAGCAGCCAAGAGTCGCGCCCGACGAATGAGCAGTTCTTC.

This chain connects TRBV29-1 to TRBJ1-5; D is undetermined. This CDR3 comprises 13 residues. Trimming removed 4 bases at V and 4 bases at J, with 11 bases between. Germline assignment: CDR1 SQVTM and CDR2 ANQGSEA. In DNA, the CDR3 is TGCAGCGTTGCCGATACAGTAAATCAGCCCCAGCATTTT. Translating it yields CSVADTVNQPQHF.

This chain joins TRBV13 and TRBJ1-4; D unresolved. CDR3 size: 17 residues. CDR1 and CDR2 (germline): PRHDT, FYEKMQ (reference sequence). The V end lost 0 bases, the J end lost 4 bases, and 15 bases lay between the germline ends. The CDR3 DNA reads as TGTGCCAGCAGCTTAGGGTACAGCCGAGGTTTTAATGAAAAACTGTTTTTT. Protein: CASSLGYSRGFNEKLFF.

This clonotype was counted at least ten times. The genes are TRBV18 and TRBJ2-6, with D hard to call. The germline V gene encodes CDR1 KGHSH and CDR2 LQKENI. V was pared by 5 bases and J by 4 bases, with 6 bases between. CDR3 length: 13 residues. The chain's CDR3 is CASSRQGANVLTF. CDR3 in DNA: TGTGCCAGCTCAAGGCAGGGGGCCAACGTCCTGACTTTC.

The table lists this clonotype with a few counts. The chain recombines TRBV30 with TRBJ2-6, with 7 bases matching TRBD2. CDR3 length equals 15 residues. Losses at the gene ends were 4 bases for V and 0 bases for J; bases not matched to a gene: 3. Looked up from germline, CDR1 is GTSNPN and CDR2 is SVGIG (reference sequence). CDR3 sequence: CAWTAGLSGANVLTF. The DNA for the CDR3 is TGTGCCTGGACAGCGGGACTCTCTGGGGCCAACGTCCTGACTTTC.

The CDR3 protein is CASTTSGDGYTF. In nucleotides, the CDR3 is TGTGCCAGCACCACTAGCGGGGATGGCTACACCTTC. The rearrangement links TRBV2 to TRBJ1-2; D is ambiguous. The CDR3 length is 12 residues. Trimming removed 7 bases at V and 6 bases at J, with 12 bases between. Germline V lookup: CDR1 SNHLY, CDR2 FYNNEI.

This clonotype was seen repeatedly, ten times or more. The gene calls are TRBV29-1 and TRBJ1-2; D is perhaps TRBD1 (6 bases). CDR3 size: 13 residues. Germline CDR1 reads SQVTM; CDR2 reads ANQGSEA. The V end lost 4 bases, the J end lost 4 bases, and 13 bases lay between the germline ends. The CDR3 spells CSVAGQKSYGYTF. The CDR3 nucleotides read TGCAGCGTTGCCGGACAGAAATCCTATGGCTACACCTTC.

The rearrangement links TRBV10-3 to TRBJ2-3, with 7 nucleotides matching TRBD1. V shed 6 bases and J 3 bases; nucleotides not matched to a gene: 9. The length of the CDR3 is 15 residues. The germline V gene has CDR1 ENHRY and CDR2 SYGVKD. Here the CDR3 reads CAIRLTGDDTDTQYF. DNA of the CDR3: TGTGCCATCAGGCTCACAGGGGATGATACAGATACGCAGTATTTT.